The 5 T cell receptor beta chains below come from one sample, sequenced in a study of blood T cell repertoires in COVID-19. Libraries were prepared by immunoSEQ multiplex PCR; TCRdb keeps only in-frame clonotypes and omits some of them. Of 150,000 to 200,000 clones listed, almost 80% are singletons. Sequencing was done on a sample of PBMCs or T cells enriched from blood (not recorded which). Receptor source: a woman in her forties or fifties who had recovered from COVID-19.

This chain links TRBV5-6 with TRBJ1-1; 7 positions agree with TRBD1. After removal of 0 bases from V and 1 base from J, the junction contained 0 bases not matched to a gene. Germline values: CDR1 SGHDT, CDR2 YYEEEE. This CDR3 comprises 14 residues. DNA of the CDR3: TGTGCCAGCAGCTTGGGGACAGGGAACACTGAAGCTTTCTTT. Encoded protein: CASSLGTGNTEAFF.

The rearrangement joins TRBV4-3 to TRBJ2-7; TRBD1 is a possible D gene (6 bases). The germline V gene encodes CDR1 LGHNA and CDR2 YSLEER. The CDR3 runs 17 residues. Trimming took off 1 base at V and 1 base at J, with 17 bases between the two ends. The CDR3 DNA is TGCGCCAGCAGCCAAGGGGGCTGGGGCCAGGGGTCCTACGAGCAGTACTTC. Protein: CASSQGGWGQGSYEQYF.

The chain couples TRBV28 to TRBJ1-4; 9 bases agree with TRBD1. The germline gives CDR1 MDHEN, CDR2 SYDVKM. This CDR3 is built from 14 residues. Losses at the gene ends were 8 bases for V and 8 bases for J; bases not matched to a gene: 9. CDR3 in DNA: TGTGCCAGCGGACTTCCCGGACAGGGGGAAAAACTGTTTTTT. It translates to CASGLPGQGEKLFF.

This chain links TRBV6-5 with TRBJ1-5; TRBD1 agrees at 7 bases. The CDR3 is made up of 15 amino acids. Unmatched junction bases numbered 9, after V lost 6 bases and J lost 4 bases. CDR1 and CDR2 (germline): MNHEY, SVGAGI. This CDR3 is CASSLTRDRNQPQHF. CDR3 nucleotide sequence: TGTGCCAGCAGCTTAACTCGGGACAGAAATCAGCCCCAGCATTTT.

The chain carries TRBV4-2 and TRBJ2-4; 9 bases align to TRBD2. The CDR3 has 15 amino acids. Trimming took 4 bases from V and 8 from J; bases not matched to a gene: 9. The V gene's germline CDR1 is LGHNA and CDR2 YNFKEQ. The CDR3 sequence: CASSPGLAGMDIQYF. The CDR3 bases are TGTGCCAGCAGCCCAGGGCTAGCGGGAATGGACATTCAGTACTTC.